These T cell receptor beta chains were read from a single sample in a study of blood T cell repertoires in COVID-19. Generated by immunoSEQ multiplex PCR, the TCRdb table keeps only in-frame clones and is missing some. The sample carries nearly 90,000 clones, roughly 70% recorded once. Sequencing was done on a sample of peripheral blood. The source of these receptors is a woman of 80 years or more with acute or convalescent COVID-19. CDR3s include the opening cysteine and the closing phenylalanine or tryptophan. The order of the fields is V gene, J gene, clone size, D gene, CDR3 DNA, CDR3 protein. D genes are given only for firm matches. Size tells how often a clone was seen (once, few, many) or the class of an expanded clone, and some rows leave it out.

V: TRBV11-2
J: TRBJ2-5
size: -
D: TRBD2
DNA: TGTGCCAGCAGCGCCCGACTAGCGGGGAGCCAAGAGACCCAGTACTTC
CDR3: CASSARLAGSQETQYF

V: TRBV6-2/TRBV6-3
J: TRBJ1-5
size: many
D: TRBD1
DNA: TGTGCCAGCAGTTACTGGGACAGCAACAATCAGCCCCAGCATTTT
CDR3: CASSYWDSNNQPQHF

V: TRBV6-4
J: TRBJ2-3
size: -
D: TRBD1
DNA: TGTGCCAGCAGTGCGGGGACAGGGGGCGAGGCAGATACGCAGTATTTT
CDR3: CASSAGTGGEADTQYF

V: TRBV18
J: TRBJ2-7
size: -
D: -
DNA: TGTGCCAGCTCACCCGAACAGGTCTCCTACGAGCAGTACTTC
CDR3: CASSPEQVSYEQYF

V: TRBV5-1
J: TRBJ2-2
size: -
D: -
DNA: TGCGCCAGCAGCCCGACGCGGCCGAACACCGGGGAGCTGTTTTTT
CDR3: CASSPTRPNTGELFF

V: TRBV29-1
J: TRBJ1-3
size: -
D: -
DNA: TGCAGCGCCCTATCTGGAAACACCATATATTTT
CDR3: CSALSGNTIYF

V: TRBV6-5
J: TRBJ1-5
size: -
D: TRBD1
DNA: TGTGCCAGCGAATCGACAGGGAATAGCAATCAGCCCCAGCATTTT
CDR3: CASESTGNSNQPQHF

V: TRBV28
J: TRBJ2-1
size: -
D: TRBD1
DNA: TGTGCCAGCAGTCCCGGGACAGGGGGATCCTACAATGAGCAGTTCTTC
CDR3: CASSPGTGGSYNEQFF

V: TRBV27
J: TRBJ2-3
size: -
D: -
DNA: TGTGCCAGCAGTTTATCGAGCCCGGTAGGACACTTCTTCACAGATACGCAGTATTTT
CDR3: CASSLSSPVGHFFTDTQYF

V: TRBV5-1
J: TRBJ1-4
size: -
D: -
DNA: TGCGCCAGCAGCCTCGGACAGCCAGGCGCAACTAATGAAAAACTGTTTTTT
CDR3: CASSLGQPGATNEKLFF

V: TRBV5-4
J: TRBJ2-7
size: -
D: -
DNA: TGTGCCAGCAGCTTGGCCGGGCAGGGCTTCTCCTACGAGCAGTACTTC
CDR3: CASSLAGQGFSYEQYF

V: TRBV4-1
J: TRBJ2-5
size: -
D: TRBD1
DNA: TGCGCCAGCAGCCAAGATAATTTGAAGGACAGGGGAGAAGAGACCCAGTACTTC
CDR3: CASSQDNLKDRGEETQYF

V: TRBV3-1/TRBV3-2
J: TRBJ2-2
size: -
D: TRBD2
DNA: TGTGCCAGCAGCCAACGGGGGGGCCGCGAAGAGCTGTTTTTT
CDR3: CASSQRGGREELFF

V: TRBV3-1/TRBV3-2
J: TRBJ2-5
size: -
D: -
DNA: TGTGCCAGCAGCCCTTCGGGGAGAACCCAGTACTTC
CDR3: CASSPSGRTQYF

V: TRBV7-9
J: TRBJ1-3
size: -
D: TRBD1
DNA: TGTGCCAGCAGCTTCGGACAGGGGGTTGGAAACACCATATATTTT
CDR3: CASSFGQGVGNTIYF

V: TRBV27
J: TRBJ2-1
size: -
D: -
DNA: TGTGCCAGTTCAAAAGGGGGTAGCTCCTACAATGAGCAGTTCTTC
CDR3: CASSKGGSSYNEQFF

V: TRBV9
J: TRBJ2-7
size: -
D: -
DNA: TGTGCCAGCAGCAGGCCAGGAGGTTACCACGAGCAGTACTTC
CDR3: CASSRPGGYHEQYF

V: TRBV6-2/TRBV6-3
J: TRBJ1-5
size: -
D: -
DNA: TGTGCCAGCAGTTACGGCGGGGGCAATCAGCCCCAGCATTTT
CDR3: CASSYGGGNQPQHF

V: TRBV3-1/TRBV3-2
J: TRBJ2-1
size: once
D: -
DNA: TGTGCCAGCAGCTACCGAGGCGAGCAGTTCTTC
CDR3: CASSYRGEQFF

V: TRBV7-6
J: TRBJ2-3
size: once
D: -
DNA: TGTGCCAGCAGCTTCGAGGCGCACGGCACAGATACGCAGTATTTT
CDR3: CASSFEAHGTDTQYF

V: TRBV6-5
J: TRBJ1-3
size: -
D: -
DNA: TGTGCCAGCAGTTACTCCGTCCTGAGCTCTGGAAACACCATATATTTT
CDR3: CASSYSVLSSGNTIYF

V: TRBV19
J: TRBJ2-1
size: -
D: -
DNA: TGTGCCAGTAGTTTTACAGGTTACAATGAGCAGTTCTTC
CDR3: CASSFTGYNEQFF